The next 7 T cell receptor beta chains were all read from a single sample in a study of blood T cells in healthy people across ages. Through a sample-barcoded 5' primer and a J-beta primer mix, a second PCR was run for roughly 6 to 11 cycles. Each CDR3 protein is one row after TCRdb ran MiXCR on the 5' RACE reads. In the table there are about 1.4 million distinct CDR3 sequences, 59% of which are singletons. Sequenced input: blood. These receptor sequences come from a man aged 18 to 29 in good health.

This clonotype has a single count. V usage is TRBV3-1 and J usage is TRBJ2-4; D unresolved. The ends were cut back, 3 bases at V and 5 bases at J, with 11 bases in the middle. CDR1 LGHDT and CDR2 YNNKEL come from the germline V gene (reference sequence). The CDR3 sequence is 14 residues long. This CDR3 reads CASSHMVTQNIQYF. DNA of the CDR3: TGTGCCAGCAGCCATATGGTAACGCAAAACATTCAGTACTTC.

The genes are TRBV10-3 and TRBJ1-3; no clear D gene. There are 15 residues in the CDR3. Trimming removed 0 bases from V and 2 bases from J, with 8 bases in between. Looked up from germline, CDR1 is ENHRY and CDR2 is SYGVKD. CDR3 nucleotide sequence: TGTGCCATCAGTGAGTCAACGTCACCTGGAAACACCATATATTTT. Translated: CAISESTSPGNTIYF.

The rearrangement links TRBV20-1 to TRBJ2-5; 9 bases map to TRBD1. Germline V lookup: CDR1 DFQATT, CDR2 SNEGSKA (reference sequence). Trimming at V came to 7 bases and at J to 4 bases, leaving 10 bases not matched to a gene. The CDR3 contains 14 residues. CDR3 bases: TGCAGTGTTGGCGACAGGGGGGAGTCAGAGACCCAGTACTTC. Amino acid sequence: CSVGDRGESETQYF.

This clonotype was observed a handful of times. The J gene is TRBJ2-7, the V gene TRBV5-1; 12 bases align to TRBD1. J gave up 11 bases and V 4 bases, and 10 bases lay outside the gene matches. Germline V gene data show CDR1 as SGHRS and CDR2 as YFSETQ. The CDR3 is made up of 14 amino acids. CDR3 region: CASSPARDRGPEYF. CDR3 bases: TGCGCCAGCAGCCCCGCACGGGACAGGGGGCCAGAGTACTTC.

This sequence joins TRBV28 and TRBJ2-1, with 10 positions matching TRBD1. Germline V lookup: CDR1 MDHEN, CDR2 SYDVKM. V lost 4 bases and J lost 2; bases outside the gene matches: 17. The CDR3 spans 20 residues. The CDR3 region has the DNA TGTGCCAGCAGTTCCACTCCCGGGACAGGGGACCGCACGACCTACAATGAGCAGTTCTTC. This encodes CASSSTPGTGDRTTYNEQFF.

This clonotype was picked up a small number of times. This chain links TRBV29-1 with TRBJ2-1; 8 bases line up with TRBD1. The V gene's germline CDR1 is SQVTM and CDR2 ANQGSEA. The CDR3 contains 14 residues. The ends lost 2 bases at V and 4 bases at J; junction bases unmatched: 4. The CDR3 spells CSVESRDRYNEQFF. The CDR3 DNA reads TGCAGCGTTGAATCCCGGGACAGGTACAATGAGCAGTTCTTC.

This sequence joins TRBV24-1 and TRBJ2-3; a weak D match, TRBD2 (5 bases). Germline CDR1 KGHDR, CDR2 SFDVKD. This CDR3 region has 17 residues. Trimming cost V 0 bases and J 6 bases, with 18 bases left between them. DNA of the CDR3: TGTGCCACCAGTGATTTGGAGTTGACTATCGCGGCGGATACGCAGTATTTT. It specifies CATSDLELTIAADTQYF.